The 14 T cell receptor beta chains below were found in one sample sequenced in a study of blood T cell repertoires in COVID-19. TCRdb's copy holds only in-frame clones and misses some; the assay was immunoSEQ multiplex PCR. The profile shows more than 80,000 clones, approximately 90% of them singletons. The sequencing sample was made of peripheral blood. The receptors were gathered from a woman aged 55-70 years with COVID-19, enrolled during active disease.

This clone was seen only once. The V call is TRBV9, the J call TRBJ2-1; 10 positions agree with TRBD2. This CDR3 spans 15 amino acids. V trimming: 7 bases; J trimming: 4 bases; junction bases outside the gene matches: 8. The V gene's germline CDR1 is SGDLS and CDR2 YYNGEE. The chain's CDR3 is CASSGAGGNYNEQFF. Written as DNA, the CDR3 is TGTGCCAGCTCTGGAGCGGGGGGGAATTACAATGAGCAGTTCTTC.

The genes are TRBV27 and TRBJ1-4; 9 bases are shared with TRBD1. This CDR3 comprises 14 residues. Germline V CDR1 and CDR2: MNHEY, SMNVEV (reference sequence). The V gene end was trimmed by 5 bases and the J gene end by 7 bases; junction bases not matched to a gene: 5. CDR3 bases: TGTGCCAGCAGTAAGACGGACAGGGGTGAAAAACTGTTTTTT. Its translation is CASSKTDRGEKLFF.

The V call is TRBV6-6, the J call TRBJ2-3, with TRBD1 as a possible D gene (6 bases). The V end was cut by 7 bases, the J end by 1 base, with 15 bases between. Germline V gene sequence: CDR1 MNHNY, CDR2 SVGAGI (reference sequence). The CDR3 is made up of 15 amino acids. CDR3 DNA: TGTGCCAGCACCAAAGGGGGAGTGGGCACAGATACGCAGTATTTT. Translated, it gives CASTKGGVGTDTQYF.

The chain employs TRBV11-2 and TRBJ1-1; a weak D match, TRBD1 (5 bases). CDR3 length: 15 residues. The V and J ends lost 3 bases and 4 bases respectively, with 15 bases between them. Germline-derived CDR1 and CDR2 are SGHAT and FQNNGV. The CDR3 nucleotides read TGTGCCAGCAGCTTTCGCGCCGCAGGGTCCACTGAAGCTTTCTTT. This sequence encodes CASSFRAAGSTEAFF.

The chain is built from TRBV5-1 and TRBJ2-3, with D tentatively TRBD2 (6 bases). The CDR3 has 14 amino acids. CDR1 is SGHRS and CDR2 is YFSETQ in the germline V gene. V lost 2 bases and J lost 4, with 11 bases in between. CDR3 protein: CASSLSGGADTQYF. The CDR3 coding sequence is TGCGCCAGCAGCTTAAGCGGAGGGGCAGATACGCAGTATTTT. Based on the CDR3 plus reference TRBV5-1 and TRBJ2-3, the full variable domain is KAGVTQTPRYLIKTRGQQVTLSCSPISGHRSVSWYQQTPGQGLQFLFEYFSETQRNKGNFPGRFSGRQFSNSRSEMNVSTLELGDSALYLCASSLSGGADTQYFGPGTRLTVL.

CDR3: CASSLAAGITNTEAFF. The CDR3, as DNA: TGTGCCAGCAGCTTAGCGGCAGGTATAACGAACACTGAAGCTTTCTTT. The V and J genes are TRBV7-2 and TRBJ1-1, with D hard to call. Germline CDR1 SGHTA, CDR2 FQGNSA. V was clipped by 0 bases and J by 1 base, with 12 bases between them. This CDR3 spans 16 amino acids.

This clone was recorded a few times. The chain combines TRBV9 with TRBJ2-7; TRBD1 aligns across 10 bases. The J segment lost 2 bases and the V segment lost 2 bases, leaving 1 base of the junction unmatched. Per the germline V gene, CDR1 is SGDLS and CDR2 is YYNGEE. This CDR3 contains 14 residues. The CDR3 here is CASSVGTGAYEQYF. The CDR3, as DNA: TGTGCCAGCAGCGTCGGGACAGGGGCCTACGAGCAGTACTTC.

The chain uses TRBV9 and TRBJ2-7; weak D call: TRBD1 (6 bases). The CDR3 consists of 15 residues. Germline CDR1 SGDLS, CDR2 YYNGEE. Trimming removed 0 bases from V and 2 bases from J, with 12 bases in between. The CDR3 loop reads CASSVGVTGTYEQYF. The CDR3 bases are TGTGCCAGCAGCGTAGGGGTGACAGGCACCTACGAGCAGTACTTC.

V gene TRBV9 combines with J gene TRBJ2-1; 7 nucleotides match TRBD1. V trimming: 4 bases; J trimming: 3 bases; junction bases outside the gene matches: 7. This CDR3 is 15 amino acids long. Germline loops: CDR1 SGDLS, CDR2 YYNGEE. The DNA for the CDR3 is TGTGCCAGCAGCACATCCGGGACAGACTACAATGAGCAGTTCTTC. This sequence encodes CASSTSGTDYNEQFF.

This clone appeared once. The chain couples TRBV19 to TRBJ2-5; maybe TRBD1 (6 bases). The CDR3 runs to 14 residues. Trimming stripped 3 bases from V and 4 bases from J, with 12 bases between. Germline V gene sequence: CDR1 LNHDA, CDR2 SQIVND (reference sequence). The CDR3 DNA reads TGTGCCAGTAGTATCAGGGGACGGAGAGAGACCCAGTACTTC. It translates to CASSIRGRRETQYF.

The chain employs TRBV3-1 (or the pseudogene TRBV3-2) and TRBJ2-7, with 8 nucleotides matching TRBD1. J lost 3 bases, V lost 4 bases, and 8 bases had no gene match. CDR3 length: 15 amino acids. Germline V lookup: CDR1 LGHDT, CDR2 YNNKEL (reference sequence). CDR3 region: CASSPGQGRGYEQYF. The CDR3 DNA sequence: TGTGCCAGCAGCCCTGGACAGGGAAGGGGCTACGAGCAGTACTTC.

J is TRBJ2-7 and V is TRBV5-8, with 16 bases lining up with TRBD2. CDR3 size: 13 residues. Trimming at V came to 6 bases and at J to 7 bases, leaving 1 base not matched to a gene. Germline CDR1 and CDR2: SGHTS and YDEGEE. CDR3: CASKGLAGGEQYF. The CDR3, as DNA: TGTGCCAGCAAGGGACTAGCGGGGGGGGAGCAGTACTTC.

The CDR3 DNA sequence: TGTGCCAGCAGCCAGGACTCGACAGGAAGACTCTATGGCTACACCTTC. Translation gives CASSQDSTGRLYGYTF. This chain joins TRBV3-1 (or the pseudogene TRBV3-2) and TRBJ1-2; D possibly corresponds to TRBD1 (6 bases). The CDR3 is made up of 16 amino acids. The germline V gene encodes CDR1 LGHDT and CDR2 YNNKEL (reference sequence). Trimming cost V 3 bases and J 4 bases, with 18 bases left between them.

The V and J genes are TRBV28 and TRBJ1-2; 7 nucleotides line up with TRBD1. Per the germline V gene, CDR1 is MDHEN and CDR2 is SYDVKM. The CDR3 spans 17 residues. V shed 4 bases and J 1 base; nucleotides not matched to a gene: 12. The CDR3 bases are TGTGCCAGCAGTTCGACGACAGGGTTTGTTGGTAACTATGGCTACACCTTC. Translating it yields CASSSTTGFVGNYGYTF.